The rows below give T cell receptor beta chains drawn from one sample of a study of cytomegalovirus exposure and HLA in healthy donors. Data came from immunoSEQ multiplex PCR; TCRdb stores just in-frame clones and leaves some out. The sample holds 150,000 to 200,000 clones, around 81% seen once. Sequencing input: PBMCs. Receptors were obtained from a woman younger than 35 in good health and CMV-seropositive. Each CDR3 is given with its conserved first and last residue. The order of the fields is clone size, V gene, J gene, CDR3 length, D gene, CDR3 protein, CDR3 DNA. D genes are given only for firm matches. Expanded clones are given a class, and other clones once, few, many or no size at all.

clone size: NA
V gene: TRBV4-2
J gene: TRBJ1-3
CDR3 length: 15
D gene: NA
CDR3 protein: CASSQDRATGNTIYF
CDR3 DNA: TGTGCCAGCAGCCAAGACAGGGCAACTGGAAACACCATATATTTT

clone size: few
V gene: TRBV4-1
J gene: TRBJ2-2
CDR3 length: 15
D gene: NA
CDR3 protein: CASSASGTAGGELFF
CDR3 DNA: TGCGCCAGCAGCGCATCCGGGACAGCGGGCGGGGAGCTGTTTTTT

clone size: NA
V gene: TRBV10-3
J gene: TRBJ2-1
CDR3 length: 15
D gene: TRBD2
CDR3 protein: CAISTDAGGTNEQFF
CDR3 DNA: TGTGCCATCAGTACCGATGCGGGGGGGACGAATGAGCAGTTCTTC

clone size: NA
V gene: TRBV4-2
J gene: TRBJ2-7
CDR3 length: 14
D gene: TRBD1
CDR3 protein: CASSQGQGYYEQYF
CDR3 DNA: TGTGCCAGCAGCCAGGGACAGGGGTACTACGAGCAGTACTTC

clone size: NA
V gene: TRBV6-5
J gene: TRBJ1-6
CDR3 length: 16
D gene: NA
CDR3 protein: CASSYEGRGGGSPLHF
CDR3 DNA: TGTGCCAGCAGTTACGAGGGCCGCGGGGGCGGCTCACCCCTCCACTTT

clone size: NA
V gene: TRBV10-3
J gene: TRBJ2-3
CDR3 length: 16
D gene: TRBD2
CDR3 protein: CAISESTSGGTDTQYF
CDR3 DNA: TGTGCCATCAGTGAGTCTACTAGCGGGGGTACAGATACGCAGTATTTT

clone size: NA
V gene: TRBV4-1
J gene: TRBJ2-1
CDR3 length: 18
D gene: TRBD2
CDR3 protein: CASSQGRLAGPTYNEQFF
CDR3 DNA: TGCGCCAGCAGCCAAGGTCGTTTAGCGGGTCCAACCTACAATGAGCAGTTCTTC

clone size: NA
V gene: TRBV29-1
J gene: TRBJ2-2
CDR3 length: 18
D gene: NA
CDR3 protein: CSVEDSIPGQGGTGELFF
CDR3 DNA: TGCAGCGTTGAAGATAGTATTCCGGGGCAGGGGGGCACCGGGGAGCTGTTTTTT

clone size: NA
V gene: TRBV19
J gene: TRBJ1-2
CDR3 length: 14
D gene: NA
CDR3 protein: CASSMRQTHYGYTF
CDR3 DNA: TGTGCCAGTAGTATGCGACAGACCCACTATGGCTACACCTTC

clone size: NA
V gene: TRBV4-1
J gene: TRBJ1-3
CDR3 length: 16
D gene: TRBD1
CDR3 protein: CASSQPRQGSGNTIYF
CDR3 DNA: TGCGCCAGCAGCCAACCCCGACAGGGGAGTGGAAACACCATATATTTT

clone size: NA
V gene: TRBV5-1
J gene: TRBJ1-5
CDR3 length: 13
D gene: NA
CDR3 protein: CASSLSQDQPQHF
CDR3 DNA: TGCGCCAGCAGCTTGTCACAGGATCAGCCCCAGCATTTT

clone size: NA
V gene: TRBV5-1
J gene: TRBJ2-7
CDR3 length: 15
D gene: TRBD2
CDR3 protein: CASRQMTSGDYEQYF
CDR3 DNA: TGCGCCAGCAGACAAATGACTAGCGGGGACTACGAGCAGTACTTC

clone size: NA
V gene: TRBV6-4
J gene: TRBJ1-1
CDR3 length: 14
D gene: TRBD1
CDR3 protein: CASSEEQGASEAFF
CDR3 DNA: TGTGCCAGCAGTGAAGAACAGGGGGCCTCTGAAGCTTTCTTT

clone size: NA
V gene: TRBV29-1
J gene: TRBJ1-1
CDR3 length: 14
D gene: NA
CDR3 protein: CSARSGFGNTEAFF
CDR3 DNA: TGCAGCGCTAGGTCAGGGTTCGGGAACACTGAAGCTTTCTTT

clone size: once
V gene: TRBV18
J gene: TRBJ2-7
CDR3 length: 15
D gene: NA
CDR3 protein: CASSPNRGGMGGQYF
CDR3 DNA: TGTGCCAGCTCACCAAACAGGGGGGGTATGGGCGGGCAGTACTTC

clone size: NA
V gene: TRBV5-1
J gene: TRBJ2-3
CDR3 length: 19
D gene: TRBD2
CDR3 protein: CASSPRFLAGGDPTDTQYF
CDR3 DNA: TGCGCCAGCAGCCCACGGTTCCTAGCGGGGGGGGACCCCACAGATACGCAGTATTTT

clone size: NA
V gene: TRBV5-1
J gene: TRBJ2-3
CDR3 length: 14
D gene: NA
CDR3 protein: CASSLAAGTDTQYF
CDR3 DNA: TGCGCCAGCAGCTTGGCAGCGGGTACAGATACGCAGTATTTT

clone size: NA
V gene: TRBV30
J gene: TRBJ1-1
CDR3 length: 14
D gene: NA
CDR3 protein: CAFGGLGVNTEAFF
CDR3 DNA: TGTGCTTTCGGAGGGTTAGGGGTGAACACTGAAGCTTTCTTT

clone size: NA
V gene: TRBV19
J gene: TRBJ1-1
CDR3 length: 15
D gene: TRBD1
CDR3 protein: CASSIVQGASGEAFF
CDR3 DNA: TGTGCCAGTAGTATAGTTCAGGGGGCTTCAGGTGAAGCTTTCTTT

clone size: NA
V gene: TRBV27
J gene: TRBJ2-7
CDR3 length: 13
D gene: NA
CDR3 protein: CASSLWPSYEQYF
CDR3 DNA: TGTGCCAGCAGTTTATGGCCCTCCTACGAGCAGTACTTC

clone size: NA
V gene: TRBV5-1
J gene: TRBJ2-5
CDR3 length: 15
D gene: TRBD2
CDR3 protein: CASSFTSGGQETQYF
CDR3 DNA: TGCGCCAGCAGCTTTACAAGCGGGGGGCAAGAGACCCAGTACTTC

clone size: NA
V gene: TRBV28
J gene: TRBJ2-7
CDR3 length: 15
D gene: NA
CDR3 protein: CASSPPDRKSYEQYF
CDR3 DNA: TGTGCCAGCAGTCCCCCGGACAGAAAGTCCTACGAGCAGTACTTC

clone size: few
V gene: TRBV28
J gene: TRBJ1-1
CDR3 length: 13
D gene: NA
CDR3 protein: CASNGGEATEAFF
CDR3 DNA: TGTGCCAGCAATGGGGGGGAGGCCACTGAAGCTTTCTTT

clone size: NA
V gene: TRBV10-3
J gene: TRBJ1-4
CDR3 length: 14
D gene: NA
CDR3 protein: CAISGGGTNEKLFF
CDR3 DNA: TGTGCCATCAGCGGGGGTGGGACTAATGAAAAACTGTTTTTT

clone size: NA
V gene: TRBV6-5
J gene: TRBJ1-1
CDR3 length: 16
D gene: NA
CDR3 protein: CASSYSGEGRGVKAFF
CDR3 DNA: TGTGCCAGCAGTTACTCGGGGGAGGGGCGCGGAGTAAAAGCTTTCTTT

clone size: NA
V gene: TRBV4-2
J gene: TRBJ2-2
CDR3 length: 16
D gene: NA
CDR3 protein: CASSQGGSGRTGELFF
CDR3 DNA: TGTGCCAGCAGCCAAGGGGGTAGCGGCCGCACCGGGGAGCTGTTTTTT

clone size: few
V gene: TRBV30
J gene: TRBJ1-2
CDR3 length: 12
D gene: NA
CDR3 protein: CAWHPDSRYYTF
CDR3 DNA: TGTGCCTGGCATCCGGACAGCCGGTACTACACCTTC

clone size: NA
V gene: TRBV7-3
J gene: TRBJ2-7
CDR3 length: 13
D gene: TRBD1
CDR3 protein: CASSEGTAYEQYF
CDR3 DNA: TGTGCCAGCAGCGAGGGGACAGCCTACGAGCAGTACTTC

clone size: NA
V gene: TRBV4-1
J gene: TRBJ2-5
CDR3 length: 17
D gene: TRBD2
CDR3 protein: CASSHPGLAGGMETQYF
CDR3 DNA: TGCGCCAGCAGCCACCCGGGACTAGCGGGGGGGATGGAGACCCAGTACTTC

clone size: NA
V gene: TRBV6-5
J gene: TRBJ1-1
CDR3 length: 15
D gene: TRBD1
CDR3 protein: CASSTGTGANTEAFF
CDR3 DNA: TGTGCCAGCAGCACCGGGACAGGGGCTAACACTGAAGCTTTCTTT

clone size: NA
V gene: TRBV9
J gene: TRBJ2-7
CDR3 length: 14
D gene: NA
CDR3 protein: CASSTQGSSYEQYF
CDR3 DNA: TGTGCCAGCAGCACCCAGGGGAGCTCCTACGAGCAGTACTTC

clone size: few
V gene: TRBV11-2
J gene: TRBJ1-6
CDR3 length: 15
D gene: TRBD1
CDR3 protein: CASSLGGQGSTPLHF
CDR3 DNA: TGTGCCAGCAGCTTAGGAGGACAGGGTTCTACACCCCTCCACTTT

clone size: NA
V gene: TRBV30
J gene: TRBJ2-4
CDR3 length: 12
D gene: TRBD1
CDR3 protein: CAWSRQGEYLYF
CDR3 DNA: TGTGCCTGGAGCCGCCAGGGGGAGTACTTGTACTTC

clone size: NA
V gene: TRBV2
J gene: TRBJ2-7
CDR3 length: 12
D gene: TRBD1
CDR3 protein: CASMGQGYEQYF
CDR3 DNA: TGTGCCAGCATGGGACAGGGCTACGAGCAGTACTTC

clone size: once
V gene: TRBV6-6
J gene: TRBJ1-1
CDR3 length: 11
D gene: NA
CDR3 protein: CASSYLTEAFF
CDR3 DNA: TGTGCCAGCAGTTACTTAACTGAAGCTTTCTTT

clone size: NA
V gene: TRBV4-3
J gene: TRBJ1-2
CDR3 length: 15
D gene: TRBD1
CDR3 protein: CASSQELQGAGGYTF
CDR3 DNA: TGCGCCAGCAGCCAAGAATTGCAGGGGGCTGGGGGCTACACCTTC

clone size: NA
V gene: TRBV11-1
J gene: TRBJ2-2
CDR3 length: 13
D gene: NA
CDR3 protein: CASSHRSTGELFF
CDR3 DNA: TGTGCCAGCAGCCACAGATCAACCGGGGAGCTGTTTTTT

clone size: once
V gene: TRBV19
J gene: TRBJ1-4
CDR3 length: 16
D gene: TRBD1
CDR3 protein: CASSFLGGQGNEKLFF
CDR3 DNA: TGTGCCAGTAGTTTCCTGGGGGGACAGGGAAACGAAAAACTGTTTTTT

clone size: NA
V gene: TRBV6-4
J gene: TRBJ2-1
CDR3 length: 14
D gene: NA
CDR3 protein: CATSRDSGTNEQFF
CDR3 DNA: TGTGCCACCAGCAGGGACTCCGGGACCAATGAGCAGTTCTTC

clone size: NA
V gene: TRBV4-1
J gene: TRBJ2-5
CDR3 length: 16
D gene: NA
CDR3 protein: CASSQVLTRGQETQYF
CDR3 DNA: TGCGCCAGCAGCCAAGTATTAACACGGGGTCAAGAGACCCAGTACTTC

clone size: NA
V gene: TRBV29-1
J gene: TRBJ1-1
CDR3 length: 14
D gene: TRBD1
CDR3 protein: CSVAQQGGSTEAFF
CDR3 DNA: TGCAGCGTGGCGCAACAGGGGGGCTCCACTGAAGCTTTCTTT

clone size: NA
V gene: TRBV28
J gene: TRBJ2-1
CDR3 length: 14
D gene: NA
CDR3 protein: CATQSQDRYNEQFF
CDR3 DNA: TGTGCCACCCAAAGCCAGGACAGATACAATGAGCAGTTCTTC

clone size: NA
V gene: TRBV4-1
J gene: TRBJ2-5
CDR3 length: 14
D gene: TRBD1
CDR3 protein: CASSQGWDRPGQYF
CDR3 DNA: TGCGCCAGCAGCCAAGGGTGGGACAGGCCTGGGCAGTACTTC

clone size: few
V gene: TRBV5-4
J gene: TRBJ1-4
CDR3 length: 14
D gene: NA
CDR3 protein: CASSLEATNEKLFF
CDR3 DNA: TGTGCCAGCAGCCTAGAGGCAACTAATGAAAAACTGTTTTTT

clone size: NA
V gene: TRBV15
J gene: TRBJ2-5
CDR3 length: 14
D gene: NA
CDR3 protein: CATTVSGYQETQYF
CDR3 DNA: TGTGCCACCACCGTTTCAGGGTACCAAGAGACCCAGTACTTC

clone size: NA
V gene: TRBV2
J gene: TRBJ1-2
CDR3 length: 14
D gene: TRBD1
CDR3 protein: CASSELRTGQGYTF
CDR3 DNA: TGTGCCAGCAGTGAATTAAGGACAGGGCAAGGCTACACCTTC

clone size: NA
V gene: TRBV7-2
J gene: TRBJ1-3
CDR3 length: 15
D gene: NA
CDR3 protein: CASSQGTPPGNTIYF
CDR3 DNA: TGTGCCAGCAGCCAGGGGACGCCCCCTGGAAACACCATATATTTT

clone size: NA
V gene: TRBV2
J gene: TRBJ1-2
CDR3 length: 14
D gene: NA
CDR3 protein: CASSEALRGYGYTF
CDR3 DNA: TGTGCCAGCAGTGAAGCGCTGAGGGGGTATGGCTACACCTTC

clone size: NA
V gene: TRBV13
J gene: TRBJ2-5
CDR3 length: 15
D gene: NA
CDR3 protein: CASSLGLAGRETQYF
CDR3 DNA: TGTGCCAGCAGCCTTGGACTGGCGGGGCGGGAGACCCAGTACTTC

clone size: NA
V gene: TRBV5-5
J gene: TRBJ1-5
CDR3 length: 16
D gene: NA
CDR3 protein: CASSFSLRGSNQPQHF
CDR3 DNA: TGTGCCAGCAGCTTCAGTCTCAGGGGTAGCAATCAGCCCCAGCATTTT

clone size: once
V gene: TRBV9
J gene: TRBJ1-1
CDR3 length: 14
D gene: TRBD1
CDR3 protein: CASSVAETGAGAFF
CDR3 DNA: TGTGCCAGCAGCGTAGCCGAAACAGGGGCTGGAGCTTTCTTT

clone size: NA
V gene: TRBV28
J gene: TRBJ2-7
CDR3 length: 14
D gene: TRBD1
CDR3 protein: CASRTGTGVYEQYF
CDR3 DNA: TGTGCCAGCAGAACCGGGACAGGGGTCTACGAGCAGTACTTC

clone size: NA
V gene: TRBV5-6
J gene: TRBJ2-3
CDR3 length: 16
D gene: TRBD1
CDR3 protein: CASSLALQGITDTQYF
CDR3 DNA: TGTGCCAGCAGCTTGGCGCTACAGGGGATCACAGATACGCAGTATTTT

clone size: once
V gene: TRBV2
J gene: TRBJ2-7
CDR3 length: 14
D gene: TRBD1
CDR3 protein: CASSEGQGAHEQYF
CDR3 DNA: TGTGCCAGCAGTGAGGGACAGGGGGCACACGAGCAGTACTTC

clone size: NA
V gene: TRBV29-1
J gene: TRBJ2-7
CDR3 length: 16
D gene: NA
CDR3 protein: CSVSGGYDSNTYEQYF
CDR3 DNA: TGCAGCGTCTCTGGCGGCTACGACAGTAATACCTACGAGCAGTACTTC